These 5 T cell receptor beta chains were sequenced from one sample in a study of T cells in Graves' hyperthyroidism and ophthalmopathy. RNA transcripts were the template for amplifying TCR beta CDR3 regions. The HTBI set primed first-round TCR CDR3 RT-PCR. TCRdb re-called the multiplex PCR reads with MiXCR, one entry per CDR3 protein. The sample gives approximately 330,000 distinct CDR3 sequences, 21% of which show up once; around 45% is in the top ten. The sequencing input was blood. Every receptor here comes from a woman aged 45-65 years with Graves' hyperthyroidism.

CDR3 protein: CASSLPAGGPYEQYF. CDR3 nucleotide sequence: TGTGCCAGCAGCCTCCCCGCGGGAGGGCCCTACGAGCAGTACTTC. The chain recombines TRBV2 with TRBJ2-7; 9 bases agree with TRBD2. The V segment lost 6 bases and the J segment 2 bases; nucleotides outside the gene matches: 8. In germline, CDR1 is SNHLY, CDR2 FYNNEI. This CDR3 is 15 amino acids long. The variable domain in full, completed from reference TRBV2 and TRBJ2-7, reads EPEVTQTPSHQVTQMGQEVILRCVPISNHLYFYWYRQILGQKVEFLVSFYNNEISEKSEIFDDQFSVERPDGSNFTLKIRSTKLEDSAMYFCASSLPAGGPYEQYFGPGTRLTVT.

This clonotype showed up just a few times. This chain uses TRBV20-1 with TRBJ2-3; 10 bases align to TRBD1. J gave up 3 bases and V 5 bases, and 8 bases lay outside the gene matches. From germline, CDR1 is DFQATT and CDR2 SNEGSKA (reference sequence). This CDR3 is 15 amino acids long. The CDR3 is CSAGWGQGLTDTQYF. The CDR3 DNA reads as TGCAGTGCTGGATGGGGACAGGGGCTAACAGATACGCAGTATTTT.

This clonotype was counted many times. The gene calls are TRBV28 and TRBJ2-6; TRBD2 is a possible D gene (5 bases). CDR1 and CDR2 (germline): MDHEN, SYDVKM. Trimming removed 2 bases from V and 0 bases from J, with 5 bases in between. This CDR3 spans 15 amino acids. The DNA of the CDR3 is TGTGCCAGCAGTTTAGCGGGCTCTGGGGCCAACGTCCTGACTTTC. Encoded protein: CASSLAGSGANVLTF.

This chain uses TRBV5-4 with TRBJ1-1; 9 nucleotides align to TRBD1. This CDR3 region has 17 residues. V was clipped by 1 base and J by 2 bases; unmatched bases: 9. Germline lookup yields CDR1 SGHNT and CDR2 YYREEE (reference sequence). The CDR3 region is CASSLTGGLPPNTEAFF. CDR3 nucleotide sequence: TGTGCCAGCAGCTTGACAGGGGGCCTCCCCCCAAACACTGAAGCTTTCTTT. Using reference TRBV5-4 and TRBJ1-1 for the parts outside the CDR3, the full variable domain is ETGVTQSPTHLIKTRGQQVTLRCSSQSGHNTVSWYQQALGQGPQFIFQYYREEENGRGNFPPRFSGLQFPNYSSELNVNALELDDSALYLCASSLTGGLPPNTEAFFGQGTRLTVV.

In its sample, this clonotype was seen many times. The V gene is TRBV28, the J gene TRBJ2-7; no clear D. Germline CDR1 reads MDHEN; CDR2 reads SYDVKM. Trimming removed 0 bases from V and 4 bases from J, with 7 bases in between. This CDR3 region has 13 residues. CDR3 sequence reads: CASSLWMEYEQYF. CDR3 sequence (DNA): TGTGCCAGCAGTTTATGGATGGAATACGAGCAGTACTTC.